This is a list of T cell receptor beta chains from one sample in a study of vaccination effects on CD4 cells after COVID-19. Profiled with immunoSEQ multiplex PCR; TCRdb holds only in-frame clones, not every one. The table lists about 31,000 clones, around 85% of them singletons. No antigen has been assigned to these receptors. Sequences were derived from CD4+ T cells from PBMCs cultured with SARS-CoV-2 spike peptides, sampled after COVID-19 vaccination. All receptors derive from a human donor who received a COVID-19 vaccine. Some clones in this sample may be carry-over from other donors' samples. Each CDR3 is given with its conserved first and last residue. The D gene is left open where the match is weak. Clone size appears in some rows only: once, few, many, or a class for an expanded clone.

d_gene: NA
v_gene: TRBV28
j_gene: TRBJ1-4
abundance: NA
CDR3aa: CASSLVGRGGEKLFF
CDR3nt: TGTGCCAGCAGTTTAGTAGGCAGGGGAGGGGAAAAACTGTTTTTT

d_gene: NA
v_gene: TRBV2
j_gene: TRBJ1-6
abundance: NA
CDR3aa: CASKGSYNSPLHF
CDR3nt: TGTGCCAGCAAGGGCTCCTATAATTCACCCCTCCACTTT

d_gene: TRBD1
v_gene: TRBV5-1
j_gene: TRBJ1-5
abundance: NA
CDR3aa: CASSSGTEDQPQHF
CDR3nt: TGCGCCAGCAGCTCGGGGACAGAAGATCAGCCCCAGCATTTT

d_gene: NA
v_gene: TRBV15
j_gene: TRBJ2-5
abundance: NA
CDR3aa: CATSQDRGQETQYF
CDR3nt: TGTGCCACCAGCCAGGATCGGGGACAAGAGACCCAGTACTTC

d_gene: NA
v_gene: TRBV6-5
j_gene: TRBJ1-2
abundance: once
CDR3aa: CASSYAVRGGYTF
CDR3nt: TGTGCCAGCAGTTACGCAGTTAGGGGGGGCTACACCTTC

d_gene: NA
v_gene: TRBV6-2/TRBV6-3
j_gene: TRBJ2-1
abundance: NA
CDR3aa: CASSYFGNYNEQFF
CDR3nt: TGTGCCAGCAGTTACTTCGGGAACTACAATGAGCAGTTCTTC

d_gene: NA
v_gene: TRBV24-1
j_gene: TRBJ2-6
abundance: once
CDR3aa: CATSDLGGGGANVLTF
CDR3nt: TGTGCCACCAGTGATTTGGGGGGAGGTGGGGCCAACGTCCTGACTTTC

d_gene: NA
v_gene: TRBV19
j_gene: TRBJ1-2
abundance: NA
CDR3aa: CASSISGQYYGYTF
CDR3nt: TGTGCCAGTAGTATTTCGGGCCAGTACTATGGCTACACCTTC

d_gene: NA
v_gene: TRBV7-9
j_gene: TRBJ1-2
abundance: NA
CDR3aa: CASSVVFSDTNYGYTF
CDR3nt: TGTGCCAGCAGCGTAGTCTTCTCAGATACTAACTATGGCTACACCTTC

d_gene: TRBD1
v_gene: TRBV7-2
j_gene: TRBJ1-5
abundance: NA
CDR3aa: CASSLQKGANQPQHF
CDR3nt: TGTGCCAGCAGCTTACAGAAGGGGGCGAATCAGCCCCAGCATTTT

d_gene: NA
v_gene: TRBV7-2
j_gene: TRBJ2-5
abundance: medium-sized
CDR3aa: CASSLLGGETQYF
CDR3nt: TGTGCCAGCAGCCTCCTAGGGGGGGAGACCCAGTACTTC

d_gene: NA
v_gene: TRBV11-3
j_gene: TRBJ2-6
abundance: NA
CDR3aa: CASSLGWANVLTF
CDR3nt: TGTGCCAGCAGCTTAGGCTGGGCCAACGTCCTGACTTTC

d_gene: NA
v_gene: TRBV10-1
j_gene: TRBJ1-1
abundance: NA
CDR3aa: CASIGRANTEAFF
CDR3nt: TGCGCCAGCATTGGCAGGGCGAACACTGAAGCTTTCTTT

d_gene: NA
v_gene: TRBV7-9
j_gene: TRBJ1-6
abundance: medium-sized
CDR3aa: CASTRDGVSYNSPLHF
CDR3nt: TGTGCCAGCACCCGAGATGGCGTCTCTTATAATTCACCCCTCCACTTT

d_gene: TRBD1
v_gene: TRBV6-5
j_gene: TRBJ1-1
abundance: NA
CDR3aa: CASSFAQGGGTEAFF
CDR3nt: TGTGCCAGCAGTTTCGCTCAGGGGGGGGGCACTGAAGCTTTCTTT

d_gene: TRBD1
v_gene: TRBV5-1
j_gene: TRBJ2-5
abundance: NA
CDR3aa: CASSPSTGAETQYF
CDR3nt: TGCGCCAGCAGCCCTTCGACAGGGGCCGAGACCCAGTACTTC

d_gene: NA
v_gene: TRBV10-3
j_gene: TRBJ1-1
abundance: NA
CDR3aa: CAISDDGAGIKNTEAFF
CDR3nt: TGTGCCATCAGTGACGACGGTGCAGGGATAAAGAACACTGAAGCTTTCTTT

d_gene: NA
v_gene: TRBV12-3/TRBV12-4
j_gene: TRBJ1-1
abundance: NA
CDR3aa: CASSLVLGTEAFF
CDR3nt: TGTGCCAGCAGTTTAGTCCTGGGCACTGAAGCTTTCTTT

d_gene: NA
v_gene: TRBV9
j_gene: TRBJ2-2
abundance: NA
CDR3aa: CASSPEVNTGELFF
CDR3nt: TGTGCCAGCAGCCCAGAGGTCAACACCGGGGAGCTGTTTTTT

d_gene: TRBD1
v_gene: TRBV9
j_gene: TRBJ1-2
abundance: NA
CDR3aa: CASSVGGQGSRYGYTF
CDR3nt: TGTGCCAGCAGCGTAGGTGGACAGGGCTCGCGCTATGGCTACACCTTC

d_gene: TRBD1
v_gene: TRBV6-2/TRBV6-3
j_gene: TRBJ1-2
abundance: NA
CDR3aa: CASIYIGTGGGYTF
CDR3nt: TGTGCCAGCATTTATATCGGGACAGGGGGAGGCTACACCTTC

d_gene: NA
v_gene: TRBV10-2
j_gene: TRBJ2-3
abundance: NA
CDR3aa: CASNWGEGGDTQYF
CDR3nt: TGCGCCAGCAACTGGGGGGAGGGGGGAGATACGCAGTATTTT

d_gene: TRBD2
v_gene: TRBV29-1
j_gene: TRBJ2-1
abundance: NA
CDR3aa: CSVDNNRLAGGQREQFF
CDR3nt: TGCAGCGTCGACAACAACCGACTAGCGGGGGGGCAGAGGGAGCAGTTCTTC

d_gene: NA
v_gene: TRBV5-5
j_gene: TRBJ2-1
abundance: NA
CDR3aa: CASSLWSSYNEQFF
CDR3nt: TGTGCCAGCAGCTTGTGGAGCTCCTACAATGAGCAGTTCTTC

d_gene: TRBD1
v_gene: TRBV19
j_gene: TRBJ1-2
abundance: NA
CDR3aa: CASRKTGTNYGYTF
CDR3nt: TGTGCCAGTAGGAAGACAGGGACTAACTATGGCTACACCTTC

d_gene: NA
v_gene: TRBV28
j_gene: TRBJ2-3
abundance: NA
CDR3aa: CATRSQGGGKDTQYF
CDR3nt: TGTGCCACCAGGTCCCAAGGGGGGGGGAAAGATACGCAGTATTTT

d_gene: NA
v_gene: TRBV7-3
j_gene: TRBJ2-5
abundance: few
CDR3aa: CASSLNTGRETQYF
CDR3nt: TGTGCCAGCAGCTTAAATACGGGACGAGAGACCCAGTACTTC

d_gene: NA
v_gene: TRBV5-1
j_gene: TRBJ1-2
abundance: NA
CDR3aa: CASSLGLHTEYGYTF
CDR3nt: TGCGCCAGCAGCTTGGGGCTTCACACCGAATATGGCTACACCTTC

d_gene: NA
v_gene: TRBV9
j_gene: TRBJ2-3
abundance: NA
CDR3aa: CASSVEQGGLYGTDTQYF
CDR3nt: TGTGCCAGCAGCGTAGAACAGGGAGGGTTGTACGGCACAGATACGCAGTATTTT

d_gene: TRBD2
v_gene: TRBV6-2/TRBV6-3
j_gene: TRBJ2-2
abundance: NA
CDR3aa: CASSKRLAGGLNTGELFF
CDR3nt: TGTGCCAGCAGTAAAAGACTAGCGGGGGGCCTTAACACCGGGGAGCTGTTTTTT

d_gene: NA
v_gene: TRBV11-2
j_gene: TRBJ2-2
abundance: NA
CDR3aa: CASSPTGGHTGELFF
CDR3nt: TGTGCCAGCAGCCCAACCGGGGGGCACACCGGGGAGCTGTTTTTT

d_gene: NA
v_gene: TRBV9
j_gene: TRBJ2-3
abundance: NA
CDR3aa: CASSERGTGNFKPDTQYF
CDR3nt: TGTGCCAGCAGCGAGCGGGGGACAGGTAATTTTAAGCCAGATACGCAGTATTTT

d_gene: NA
v_gene: TRBV6-1
j_gene: TRBJ1-5
abundance: few
CDR3aa: CASSEPWGNQPQHF
CDR3nt: TGTGCCAGCAGTGAACCCTGGGGCAATCAGCCCCAGCATTTT

d_gene: NA
v_gene: TRBV3-1/TRBV3-2
j_gene: TRBJ1-2
abundance: NA
CDR3aa: CASSPQGIDYGYTF
CDR3nt: TGTGCCAGCAGCCCCCAGGGGATCGACTATGGCTACACCTTC

d_gene: NA
v_gene: TRBV7-5
j_gene: TRBJ1-5
abundance: NA
CDR3aa: CARSLRTESNQPQHF
CDR3nt: TGTGCCAGAAGCTTACGGACAGAGAGCAATCAGCCCCAGCATTTT

d_gene: NA
v_gene: TRBV10-3
j_gene: TRBJ1-5
abundance: NA
CDR3aa: CAISELDQPQHF
CDR3nt: TGTGCCATCAGTGAGTTGGATCAGCCCCAGCATTTT

d_gene: NA
v_gene: TRBV12-3/TRBV12-4
j_gene: TRBJ1-2
abundance: few
CDR3aa: CASSFWGYGYTF
CDR3nt: TGTGCCAGCAGTTTCTGGGGCTATGGCTACACCTTC

d_gene: NA
v_gene: TRBV6-6
j_gene: TRBJ2-6
abundance: NA
CDR3aa: CASSFPQSSGANVLTF
CDR3nt: TGTGCCAGCAGTTTTCCACAGAGCTCTGGGGCCAACGTCCTGACTTTC

d_gene: TRBD1
v_gene: TRBV7-7
j_gene: TRBJ1-2
abundance: NA
CDR3aa: CASSFRVSEGQGAYGYTF
CDR3nt: TGTGCCAGCAGCTTTCGTGTTTCGGAGGGACAGGGGGCCTATGGCTACACCTTC

d_gene: NA
v_gene: TRBV4-3
j_gene: TRBJ2-1
abundance: NA
CDR3aa: CASSQEPFYNEQFF
CDR3nt: TGCGCCAGCAGCCAAGAGCCTTTTTACAATGAGCAGTTCTTC

d_gene: TRBD1
v_gene: TRBV6-4
j_gene: TRBJ2-4
abundance: NA
CDR3aa: CASSDSDRAFRAKNIQYF
CDR3nt: TGTGCCAGCAGTGACTCGGACAGGGCTTTCCGAGCCAAAAACATTCAGTACTTC

d_gene: NA
v_gene: TRBV12-5
j_gene: TRBJ1-1
abundance: NA
CDR3aa: CASAGGGLNTEAFF
CDR3nt: TGTGCTAGTGCCGGAGGCGGTTTGAACACTGAAGCTTTCTTT

d_gene: TRBD2
v_gene: TRBV5-6
j_gene: TRBJ2-1
abundance: NA
CDR3aa: CASSLGGSGTRGYNEQFF
CDR3nt: TGTGCCAGCAGCTTGGGGGGCTCCGGGACTAGGGGCTACAATGAGCAGTTCTTC

d_gene: NA
v_gene: TRBV3-1/TRBV3-2
j_gene: TRBJ1-1
abundance: NA
CDR3aa: CASSQLGAEAFF
CDR3nt: TGTGCCAGCAGCCAATTGGGGGCTGAAGCTTTCTTT

d_gene: NA
v_gene: TRBV4-1
j_gene: TRBJ2-2
abundance: NA
CDR3aa: CASSQTGNPANTGELFF
CDR3nt: TGCGCCAGCAGCCAAACAGGGAACCCAGCGAACACCGGGGAGCTGTTTTTT

d_gene: TRBD1
v_gene: TRBV23-1
j_gene: TRBJ1-1
abundance: NA
CDR3aa: CASSYTGGEDEAFF
CDR3nt: TGCGCCAGCAGTTACACAGGGGGCGAAGATGAAGCTTTCTTT

d_gene: NA
v_gene: TRBV19
j_gene: TRBJ1-2
abundance: NA
CDR3aa: CASSIGAGSYGYTF
CDR3nt: TGTGCCAGTAGTATAGGGGCAGGGAGCTATGGCTACACTTTC

d_gene: NA
v_gene: TRBV24-1
j_gene: TRBJ2-5
abundance: NA
CDR3aa: CATSDPRLEKTQYF
CDR3nt: TGTGCCACCAGTGATCCGCGTCTCGAAAAGACCCAGTACTTC

d_gene: TRBD1
v_gene: TRBV2
j_gene: TRBJ1-2
abundance: NA
CDR3aa: CASNRQGANYGYTF
CDR3nt: TGTGCCAGCAATAGACAGGGGGCTAACTATGGCTACACCTTC

d_gene: TRBD1
v_gene: TRBV9
j_gene: TRBJ1-2
abundance: NA
CDR3aa: CASSGRDRGGYGYTF
CDR3nt: TGTGCCAGCAGCGGCCGGGACAGGGGGGGCTATGGCTACACCTTC

d_gene: NA
v_gene: TRBV6-2/TRBV6-3
j_gene: TRBJ2-5
abundance: NA
CDR3aa: CASSLRGGETQYF
CDR3nt: TGTGCCAGCAGTTTGAGGGGGGGAGAGACCCAGTACTTC

d_gene: TRBD1
v_gene: TRBV20-1
j_gene: TRBJ1-1
abundance: NA
CDR3aa: CSASDHRRDRGDEAFF
CDR3nt: TGCAGTGCTAGTGATCATCGCCGGGACAGGGGTGATGAAGCTTTCTTT

d_gene: NA
v_gene: TRBV11-2
j_gene: TRBJ2-3
abundance: NA
CDR3aa: CASSSRLADTQYF
CDR3nt: TGTGCCAGCAGCTCCCGGCTAGCGGATACGCAGTATTTT

d_gene: TRBD1
v_gene: TRBV6-5
j_gene: TRBJ2-5
abundance: NA
CDR3aa: CASSPGGVETQYF
CDR3nt: TGTGCCAGCAGCCCAGGGGGCGTAGAGACCCAGTACTTC

d_gene: NA
v_gene: TRBV5-1
j_gene: TRBJ2-5
abundance: NA
CDR3aa: CASTLTGTNQETQYF
CDR3nt: TGCGCCAGCACTTTGACGGGGACAAACCAAGAGACCCAGTACTTC

d_gene: NA
v_gene: TRBV5-1
j_gene: TRBJ1-2
abundance: NA
CDR3aa: CASSSGAGLRVNYGYTF
CDR3nt: TGCGCCAGCAGCTCCGGTGCAGGGCTCAGGGTTAACTATGGCTACACCTTC

d_gene: TRBD1
v_gene: TRBV18
j_gene: TRBJ2-4
abundance: NA
CDR3aa: CASSVGTGVDIQYF
CDR3nt: TGTGCCAGCTCGGTTGGGACAGGGGTCGACATTCAGTACTTC

d_gene: NA
v_gene: TRBV30
j_gene: TRBJ1-2
abundance: NA
CDR3aa: CASSREGDTF
CDR3nt: TGTGCCTCAAGCAGGGAAGGAGACACCTTC